This TCR beta chain was captured in a study of radiotherapy plus CTLA-4 blockade in lung cancer. Background on the study: Of the patients, 15% to 20% showed objective responses and roughly 34% attained disease control.

This clone appeared a few times. What it binds is unknown. Some clones are missing from TCRdb's copy, which holds only in-frame ones; the method was immunoSEQ multiplex PCR. The table includes about 81,000 clones, about three quarters detected once. Notes on the study in general: Clones of tumor-derived TCRs expanded in blood after radiotherapy plus ipilimumab. With interferon-beta, early dynamics of blood T cell clones were reported to best predict response.

The CDR3 contains 14 residues. Germline V lookup: CDR1 SEHNR, CDR2 FQNEAQ (reference sequence). V gave up 7 bases and J gave up 2 bases, with 11 bases separating them. With ipilimumab providing CTLA-4 blockade, focal radiation was administered to patients who had chemo-refractory metastatic non-small-cell lung cancer. The TCR sequence derives from a human donor with non-small cell lung cancer that progressed on radiotherapy plus ipilimumab. The chain links TRBV7-9 to TRBJ2-2, with D possibly TRBD1 on 6 matching bases. The material sequenced was peripheral blood, taken from a patient treated with radiotherapy plus ipilimumab. CDR3 protein: CASITGSNTGELFF. Written as DNA, the CDR3 is TGTGCCAGCATCACAGGGAGTAACACCGGGGAGCTGTTTTTT.